Listed below are T cell receptor beta chains from one sample, sequenced in a study of cytomegalovirus exposure and HLA in healthy donors. Assay: immunoSEQ multiplex PCR; the TCRdb copy retains only in-frame clones and omits some. The sample includes fewer than 130,000 clones, over 65% of them seen just once. The sequencing input was PBMCs. These receptors were collected from a man under 40 in good health and CMV-seropositive. Each CDR3 is given with its conserved first and last residue.

v_gene | CDR3aa
TRBV2 | CASGTGGETQYF
TRBV5-5 | CASSFQRGTGGSGANVLTF
TRBV11-2 | CASHRESDYGYTF
TRBV10-2 | CASSDLTQRAGQETQYF
TRBV10-1 | CASSESNDRTGVVSPLHF
TRBV7-9 | CSSSSGQGTEAFF
TRBV15 | CATSTRQGASTSYNEQFF
TRBV28 | CASSPFDEGYGYTF
TRBV27 | CASSHRGGTEAFF
TRBV7-6 | CASSLYPPGQGGYGYTF
TRBV27 | CASSSIYLKNTEAFF
TRBV27 | CASSSPGQGSEQYF
TRBV4-1 | CASSQAAGTARKRRTDTQYF
TRBV10-3 | CAIRGQGGPYGYTF
TRBV4-1 | CASSQEPGISGNTIYF
TRBV29-1 | CSVARGPEEQFF
TRBV9 | CASSVENWDRGTEAFF
TRBV27 | CASSWGGEEKLFF
TRBV14 | CASSRTGRNTIYF
TRBV9 | CASSVGGSNQPQHF
TRBV6-1 | CASSEVGSTVDEQYF
TRBV4-3 | CASSRQDRGGTEAFF
TRBV9 | CASRPGQGFQETQYF
TRBV5-5 | CASSSGTGDEKLFF
TRBV7-9 | CASSRYRDMGNEQFF
TRBV5-1 | CASSSPSSGGTNNEQFF
TRBV25-1 | CASSGGETQYF
TRBV28 | CASSQDYNEQFF
TRBV5-6 | CASSFGQGVSNQPQHF
TRBV27 | CASSPDRGQDGELFF
TRBV19 | CASSIGQGQETQYF
TRBV30 | CAWASGGPHNEQFF
TRBV6-1 | CASSARAPTYEQYF
TRBV5-1 | CASSMSGARGTDTQYF
TRBV29-1 | CSAAAGGERGYTF
TRBV4-3 | CASSQEGQGSYGYTF
TRBV28 | CASSLPPHYTF
TRBV18 | CASSPSLAGGKDTQYF
TRBV2 | CASSEFVGGGSDTQYF